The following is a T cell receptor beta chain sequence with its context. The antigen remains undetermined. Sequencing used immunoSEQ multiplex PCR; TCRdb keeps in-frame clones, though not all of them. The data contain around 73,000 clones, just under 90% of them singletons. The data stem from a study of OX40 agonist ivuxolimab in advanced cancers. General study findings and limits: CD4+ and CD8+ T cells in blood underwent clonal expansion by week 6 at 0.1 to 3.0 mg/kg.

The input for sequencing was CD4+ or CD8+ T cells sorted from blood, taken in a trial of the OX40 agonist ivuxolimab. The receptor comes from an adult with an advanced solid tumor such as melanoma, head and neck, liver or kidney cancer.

The CDR3 is CASSLARGPFQPQHF. The CDR3 DNA follows: TGTGCCAGCAGCTTAGCGCGGGGACCTTTTCAGCCCCAGCATTTT. This chain links TRBV7-3 with TRBJ1-5; the D gene is possibly TRBD1 (5 bases). CDR1 is SGHTA and CDR2 is FQGTGA in the germline V gene. V lost 2 bases to trimming and J lost 6 bases, with 14 bases between them. The CDR3 is 15 amino acids.